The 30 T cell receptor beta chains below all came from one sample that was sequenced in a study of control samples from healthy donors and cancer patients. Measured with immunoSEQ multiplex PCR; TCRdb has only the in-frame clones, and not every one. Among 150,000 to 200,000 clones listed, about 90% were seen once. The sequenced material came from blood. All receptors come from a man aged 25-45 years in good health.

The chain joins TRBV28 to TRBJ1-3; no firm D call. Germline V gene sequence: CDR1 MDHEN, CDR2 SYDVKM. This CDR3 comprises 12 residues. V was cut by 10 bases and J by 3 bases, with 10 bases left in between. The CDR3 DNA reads TGTGCCACTAAAGACCGTGGAAACACCATATATTTT. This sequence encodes CATKDRGNTIYF.

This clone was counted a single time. CDR3 region: CASSDSGRGTDTQYF. The CDR3 DNA sequence: TGTGCCAGCAGCGATAGCGGGAGGGGTACAGATACGCAGTATTTT. The chain is built from TRBV2 and TRBJ2-3; TRBD2 matches at 11 bases. This CDR3 contains 15 residues. V lost 6 bases to trimming and J lost 3 bases; unmatched junction nucleotides: 5. CDR1 is SNHLY, CDR2 FYNNEI, per germline.

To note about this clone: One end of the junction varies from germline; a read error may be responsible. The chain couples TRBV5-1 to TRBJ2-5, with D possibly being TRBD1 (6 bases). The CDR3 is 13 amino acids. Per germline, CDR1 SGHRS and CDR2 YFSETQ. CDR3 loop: CATSPGVGETQYF. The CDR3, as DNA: TGCGCCACCAGCCCAGGGGTCGGAGAGACCCAGTACTTC. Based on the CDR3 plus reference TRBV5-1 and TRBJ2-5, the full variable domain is KAGVTQTPRYLIKTRGQQVTLSCSPISGHRSVSWYQQTPGQGLQFLFEYFSETQRNKGNFPGRFSGRQFSNSRSEMNVSTLELGDSALYLCATSPGVGETQYFGPGTRLLVL.

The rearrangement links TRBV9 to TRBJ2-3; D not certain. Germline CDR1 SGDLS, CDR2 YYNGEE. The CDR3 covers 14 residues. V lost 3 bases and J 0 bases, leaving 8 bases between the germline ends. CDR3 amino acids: CASSEQPSTDTQYF. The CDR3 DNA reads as TGTGCCAGCAGCGAACAGCCAAGCACAGATACGCAGTATTTT.

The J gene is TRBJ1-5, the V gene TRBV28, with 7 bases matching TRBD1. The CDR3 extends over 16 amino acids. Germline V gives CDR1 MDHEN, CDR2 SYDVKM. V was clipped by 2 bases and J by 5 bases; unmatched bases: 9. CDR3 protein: CASSLTGRGRDQPQHF. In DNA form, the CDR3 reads TGTGCCAGCAGTTTAACCGGCAGGGGGAGGGATCAGCCCCAGCATTTT.

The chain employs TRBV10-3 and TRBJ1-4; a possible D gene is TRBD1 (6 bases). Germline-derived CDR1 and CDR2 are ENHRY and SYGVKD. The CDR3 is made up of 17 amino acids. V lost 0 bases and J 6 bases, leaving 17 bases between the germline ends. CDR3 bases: TGTGCCATCAGTGAGTCAGGGGCCGGGACAAGTTATGAAAAACTGTTTTTT. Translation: CAISESGAGTSYEKLFF.

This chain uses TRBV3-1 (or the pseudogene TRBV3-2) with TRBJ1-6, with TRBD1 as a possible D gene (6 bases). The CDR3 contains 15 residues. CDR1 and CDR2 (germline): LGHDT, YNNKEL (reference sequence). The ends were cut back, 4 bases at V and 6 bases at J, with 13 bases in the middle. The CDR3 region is CASSLPGQSNSPLHF. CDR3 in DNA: TGTGCCAGCAGCCTACCAGGACAGTCTAATTCACCCCTCCACTTT.

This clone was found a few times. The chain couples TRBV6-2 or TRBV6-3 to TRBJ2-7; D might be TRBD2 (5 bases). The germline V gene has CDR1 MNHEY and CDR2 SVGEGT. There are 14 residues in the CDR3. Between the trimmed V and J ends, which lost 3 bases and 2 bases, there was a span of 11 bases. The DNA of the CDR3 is TGTGCCAGCAGTTATGTTGAGGGTCCCTACGAGCAGTACTTC. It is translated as CASSYVEGPYEQYF.

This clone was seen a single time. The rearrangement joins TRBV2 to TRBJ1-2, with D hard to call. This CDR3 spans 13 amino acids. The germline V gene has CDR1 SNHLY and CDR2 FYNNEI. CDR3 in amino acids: CVSSAQSQVGYTF. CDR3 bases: TGTGTCTCAAGTGCGCAGTCACAAGTTGGCTACACCTTC.

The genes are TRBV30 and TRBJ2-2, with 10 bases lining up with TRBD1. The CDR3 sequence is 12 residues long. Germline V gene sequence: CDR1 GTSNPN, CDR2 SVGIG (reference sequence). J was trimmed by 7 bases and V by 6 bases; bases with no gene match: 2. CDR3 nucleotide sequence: TGTGCCTGTGACAGGGGGCTCGGGGAGCTGTTTTTT. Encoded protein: CACDRGLGELFF. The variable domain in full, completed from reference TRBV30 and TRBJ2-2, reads SQTIHQWPATLVQPVGSPLSLECTVEGTSNPNLYWYRQAAGRGLQLLFYSVGIGQISSEVPQNLSASRPQDRQFILSSKKLLLSDSGFYLCACDRGLGELFFGEGSRLTVL.

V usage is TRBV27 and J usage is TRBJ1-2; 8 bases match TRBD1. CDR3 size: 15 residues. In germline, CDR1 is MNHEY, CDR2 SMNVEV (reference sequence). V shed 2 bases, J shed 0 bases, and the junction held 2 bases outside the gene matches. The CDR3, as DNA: TGTGCCAGCAGTTTACAGGGGGCCTCTAACTATGGCTACACCTTC. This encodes CASSLQGASNYGYTF.

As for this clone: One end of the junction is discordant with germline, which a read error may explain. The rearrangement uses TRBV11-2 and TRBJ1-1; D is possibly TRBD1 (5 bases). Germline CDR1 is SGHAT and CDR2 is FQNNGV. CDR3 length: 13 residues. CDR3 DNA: TGTGCCAGCAGCCTAGACAGTTACACTGAAGCTTTCTTT. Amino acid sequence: CASSLDSYTEAFF.

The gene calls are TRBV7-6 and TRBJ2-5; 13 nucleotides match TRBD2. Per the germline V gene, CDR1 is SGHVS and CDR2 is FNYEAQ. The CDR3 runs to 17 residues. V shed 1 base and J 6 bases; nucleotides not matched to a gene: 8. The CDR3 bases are TGTGCCAGCAGCTTAGGGGCGACTAGCGGGAGGCCACAGACCCAGTACTTC. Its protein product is CASSLGATSGRPQTQYF.

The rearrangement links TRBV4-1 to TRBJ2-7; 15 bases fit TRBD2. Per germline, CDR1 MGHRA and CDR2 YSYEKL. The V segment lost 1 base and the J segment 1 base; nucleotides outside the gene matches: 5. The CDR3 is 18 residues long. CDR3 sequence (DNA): TGCGCCAGCAGCCAAGGGCCCGGACTAGCGGGAGGGTCCTACGAGCAGTACTTC. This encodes CASSQGPGLAGGSYEQYF.

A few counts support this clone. The CDR3 protein is CASSLAVMREQYF. Written as DNA, the CDR3 is TGTGCCAGCAGCTTAGCCGTGATGCGTGAGCAGTACTTC. The chain has TRBV13 and TRBJ2-7; D is unresolved. Germline loops: CDR1 PRHDT, CDR2 FYEKMQ (reference sequence). This CDR3 is 13 amino acids long. Trimming took 1 base from V and 7 from J, leaving 11 bases between them.

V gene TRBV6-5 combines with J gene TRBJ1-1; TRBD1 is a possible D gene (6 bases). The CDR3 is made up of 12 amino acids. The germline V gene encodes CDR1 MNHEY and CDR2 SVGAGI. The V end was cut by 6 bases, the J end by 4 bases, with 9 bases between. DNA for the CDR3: TGTGCCAGCAGCACACAGGGCACTGAAGCTTTCTTT. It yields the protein CASSTQGTEAFF.

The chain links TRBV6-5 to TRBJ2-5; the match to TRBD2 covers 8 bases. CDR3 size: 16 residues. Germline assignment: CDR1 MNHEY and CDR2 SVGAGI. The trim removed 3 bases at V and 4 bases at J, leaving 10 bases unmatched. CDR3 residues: CASSYRAGVERETQYF. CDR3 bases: TGTGCCAGCAGTTATAGAGCGGGGGTAGAACGAGAGACCCAGTACTTC.

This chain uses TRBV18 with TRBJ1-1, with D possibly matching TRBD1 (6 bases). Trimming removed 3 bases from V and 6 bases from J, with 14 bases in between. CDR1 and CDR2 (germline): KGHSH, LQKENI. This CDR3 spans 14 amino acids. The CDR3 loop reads CASSPTLGGPEAFF. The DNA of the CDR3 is TGTGCCAGCTCACCGACTTTAGGGGGACCTGAAGCTTTCTTT. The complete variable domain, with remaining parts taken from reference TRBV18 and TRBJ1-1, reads NAGVMQNPRHLVRRRGQEARLRCSPMKGHSHVYWYRQLPEEGLKFMVYLQKENIIDESGMPKERFSAEFPKEGPSILRIQQVVRGDSAAYFCASSPTLGGPEAFFGQGTRLTVV.

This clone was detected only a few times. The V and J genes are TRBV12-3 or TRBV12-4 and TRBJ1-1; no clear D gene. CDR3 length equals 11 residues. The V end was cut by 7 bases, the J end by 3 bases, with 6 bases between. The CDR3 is CASTAYTEAFF. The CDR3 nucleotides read TGTGCCAGCACCGCATACACTGAAGCTTTCTTT.

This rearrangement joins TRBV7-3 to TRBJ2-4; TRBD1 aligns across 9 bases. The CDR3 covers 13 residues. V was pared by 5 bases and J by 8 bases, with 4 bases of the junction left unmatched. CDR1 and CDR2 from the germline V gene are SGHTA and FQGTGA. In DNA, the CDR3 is TGTGCCAGCAGCCCGGGGGACAGGGACATTCAGTACTTC. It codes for CASSPGDRDIQYF.

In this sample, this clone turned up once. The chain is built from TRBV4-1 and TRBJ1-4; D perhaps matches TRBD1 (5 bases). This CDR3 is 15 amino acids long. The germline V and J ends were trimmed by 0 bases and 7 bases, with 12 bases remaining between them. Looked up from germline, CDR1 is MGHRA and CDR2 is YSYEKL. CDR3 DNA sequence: TGCGCCAGCAGCCAAGATCCCCAGGGTGGTGAAAAACTGTTTTTT. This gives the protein CASSQDPQGGEKLFF.

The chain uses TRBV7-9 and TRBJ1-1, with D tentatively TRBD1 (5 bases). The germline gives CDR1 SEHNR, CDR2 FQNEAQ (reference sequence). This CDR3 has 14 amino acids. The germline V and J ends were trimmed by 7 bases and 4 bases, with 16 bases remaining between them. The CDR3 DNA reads TGTGCCAGCATGAAGGTCACGGGGGGCACTGAAGCTTTCTTT. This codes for CASMKVTGGTEAFF.

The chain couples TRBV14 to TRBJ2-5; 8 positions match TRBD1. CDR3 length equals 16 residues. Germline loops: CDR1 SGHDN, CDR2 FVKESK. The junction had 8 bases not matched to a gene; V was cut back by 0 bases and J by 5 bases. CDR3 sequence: CASSQDVTGDWETQYF. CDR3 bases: TGTGCCAGCAGCCAAGATGTGACAGGGGATTGGGAGACCCAGTACTTC.

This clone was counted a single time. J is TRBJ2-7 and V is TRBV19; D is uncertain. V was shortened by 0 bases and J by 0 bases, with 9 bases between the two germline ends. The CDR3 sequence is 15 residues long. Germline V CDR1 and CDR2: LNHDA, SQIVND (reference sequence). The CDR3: CASSIEGRPSYEQYF. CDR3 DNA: TGTGCCAGTAGTATAGAGGGTCGTCCCTCCTACGAGCAGTACTTC. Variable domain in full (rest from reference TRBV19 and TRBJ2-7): DGGITQSPKYLFRKEGQNVTLSCEQNLNHDAMYWYRQDPGQGLRLIYYSQIVNDFQKGDIAEGYSVSREKKESFPLTVTSAQKNPTAFYLCASSIEGRPSYEQYFGPGTRLTVT.

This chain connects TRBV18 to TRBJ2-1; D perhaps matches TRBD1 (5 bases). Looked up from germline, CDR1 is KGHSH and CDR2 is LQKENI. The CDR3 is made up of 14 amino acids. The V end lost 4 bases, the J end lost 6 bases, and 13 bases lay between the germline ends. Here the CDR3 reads CASSLAGPFNEQFF. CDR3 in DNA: TGTGCCAGCTCACTTGCAGGGCCTTTCAATGAGCAGTTCTTC.

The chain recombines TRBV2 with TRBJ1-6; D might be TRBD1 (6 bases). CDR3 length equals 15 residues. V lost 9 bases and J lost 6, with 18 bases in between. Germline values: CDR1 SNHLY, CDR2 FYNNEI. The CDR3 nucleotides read TGTGCCAGTACCCTAGAGACAGGCGTTAATTCACCCCTCCACTTT. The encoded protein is CASTLETGVNSPLHF. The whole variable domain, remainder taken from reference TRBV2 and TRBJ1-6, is EPEVTQTPSHQVTQMGQEVILRCVPISNHLYFYWYRQILGQKVEFLVSFYNNEISEKSEIFDDQFSVERPDGSNFTLKIRSTKLEDSAMYFCASTLETGVNSPLHFGNGTRLTVT.

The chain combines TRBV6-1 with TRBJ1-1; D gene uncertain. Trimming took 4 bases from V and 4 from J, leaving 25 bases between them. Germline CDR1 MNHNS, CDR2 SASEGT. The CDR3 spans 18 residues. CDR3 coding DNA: TGTGCCAGCAGTGGGCCGGGTTCCGTTTTTCTAGGCGTCACTGAAGCTTTCTTT. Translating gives CASSGPGSVFLGVTEAFF.

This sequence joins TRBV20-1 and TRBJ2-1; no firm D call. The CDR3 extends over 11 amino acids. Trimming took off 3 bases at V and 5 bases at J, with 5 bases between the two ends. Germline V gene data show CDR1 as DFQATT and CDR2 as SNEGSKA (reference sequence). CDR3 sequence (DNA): TGCAGTGCTAGCCGGGACAATGAGCAGTTCTTC. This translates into CSASRDNEQFF.

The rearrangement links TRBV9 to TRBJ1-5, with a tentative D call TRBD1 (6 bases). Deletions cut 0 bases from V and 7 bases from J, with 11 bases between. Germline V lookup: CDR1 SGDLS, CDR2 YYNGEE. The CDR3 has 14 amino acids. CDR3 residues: CASSVEGGYQPQHF. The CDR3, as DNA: TGTGCCAGCAGCGTAGAGGGGGGATACCAGCCCCAGCATTTT.

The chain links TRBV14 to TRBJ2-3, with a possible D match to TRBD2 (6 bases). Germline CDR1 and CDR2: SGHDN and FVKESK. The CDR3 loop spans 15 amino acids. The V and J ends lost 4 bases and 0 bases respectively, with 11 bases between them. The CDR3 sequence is CASSRQRVSTDTQYF. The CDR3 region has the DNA TGTGCCAGCAGCCGCCAGCGGGTGAGCACAGATACGCAGTATTTT.